A few counts support the clone carrying this TCR beta chain. Its antigen is unidentified. These data belong to a study of T cells in Graves' hyperthyroidism and ophthalmopathy. Study-wide points: From stable hyperthyroidism, ophthalmopathy was set apart by a 13 V-J model. In blood, most of the thyroid clonotypes expanded above 0.001 were also present.

This CDR3 spans 13 amino acids. CDR1 and CDR2 (germline): SQVTM, ANQGSEA. V was pared by 3 bases and J by 5 bases, with 13 bases between. Every diagnosis used clinical symptoms, serum thyroxine and TRAb, thyroid ultrasound and orbital computed tomography. Template material for amplifying TCR beta CDR3 regions consisted of RNA transcripts. The primer set for the first-round RT-PCR of the TCR CDR3 was HTBI. MiXCR, run by TCRdb on the multiplex PCR reads, gives a single entry per CDR3 protein. The table lists hundreds of thousands of distinct CDR3 sequences, about 20% of them singletons. The source material was blood. The sequence derives from a man aged 25-45 years with Graves' ophthalmopathy. This chain uses TRBV29-1 with TRBJ2-5, with D maybe TRBD1 (5 bases). CDR3 region: CSVDKGQQETQYF. The CDR3 DNA is TGCAGCGTTGACAAGGGGCAGCAGGAGACCCAGTACTTC.